The present TCR beta chain was sequenced within a study of blood T cell repertoires in COVID-19. This CDR3 is 18 amino acids long. Trimming stripped 3 bases from V and 3 bases from J, with 18 bases between. Germline CDR1 and CDR2: LNHDA and SQIVND (reference sequence). Profiled with immunoSEQ multiplex PCR; TCRdb holds only in-frame clones, not every one. The repertoire consists of about 14,000 clones, with 80% to 90% occurring once and the leading ten covering 24%. Material: peripheral blood. The origin of this receptor is a woman aged 55-70 years with acute or convalescent COVID-19. The V and J genes are TRBV19 and TRBJ2-6; perhaps TRBD2 as D (6 bases). The CDR3 sequence is CASSIAGTALSGANVLTF. CDR3 bases: TGTGCCAGTAGTATCGCCGGGACTGCGCTGAGTGGGGCCAACGTCCTGACTTTC. Filled out from reference TRBV19 and TRBJ2-6, the complete variable domain reads DGGITQSPKYLFRKEGQNVTLSCEQNLNHDAMYWYRQDPGQGLRLIYYSQIVNDFQKGDIAEGYSVSREKKESFPLTVTSAQKNPTAFYLCASSIAGTALSGANVLTFGAGSRLTVL.